This TCR beta chain derives from a study of T cells after yellow fever vaccination. Points from the study as a whole: Weaker overall was a secondary response that nonetheless peaked faster, on day 5 versus 15.

The CDR3 is 12 residues long. The ends were cut back, 5 bases at V and 6 bases at J, with 9 bases in the middle. Germline-derived CDR1 and CDR2 are LNHNV and YYDKDF (reference sequence). Remarks on this clonotype: Its antigen is unidentified.

TCRdb processed the 5' RACE reads anew with MiXCR; each CDR3 protein has one entry. Of hundreds of thousands of distinct CDR3 sequences in the sample, 15% to 20% were seen once. The rearrangement links TRBV15 to TRBJ2-3; the D gene is possibly TRBD2 (6 bases). This TCR was sampled from a man aged 25-40 years who received the YFV17D yellow fever vaccine. The sample here was PBMCs, taken 15 days after the yellow fever booster vaccination. The CDR3 region has the DNA TGTGCCACCAGCGGAGGGGCGGATACGCAGTATTTT. Translating it yields CATSGGADTQYF.